The entry below gives a single T cell receptor (beta chain) sequence along with its context. In its sample, this clonotype was seen many times. No antigen is known for it. No base qualities exist here, and no much larger clone lies one base off it. Ficoll-Paque density gradient centrifugation was used to isolate PBMCs. The data belong to a study of T-cell memory formation after mild COVID-19 (TCRdb year 2021). Describing the broader study: Most TCR sequence clusters were specific to one of the two donors. Longitudinal TCRalpha and TCRbeta repertoire sequencing tracked T-cell clones expanding and contracting after mild COVID-19 in a couple of donors. The cohort comprised two young, previously healthy adult volunteers, one female and one male. Overall results and qualifications from the work: Some responding clones were detected in pre-infection memory, which suggested that pre-existing cross-reactive memory T cells had joined the SARS-CoV-2 response. SARS-CoV-2 specificity was not confirmed for the second-wave clones peaking on day 37. The study included only a couple of mild cases, and larger cohorts that include severe cases with pre-infection samples were judged to be necessary. Contracting CD4+ clones were located mainly in the CM and EM memory subsets, whereas CD8+ clones were found to be enriched in EMRA. Clones contracting from day 15 to 85 had balanced CD4/CD8 phenotypes, while a second wave expanding from day 15 to 37 was biased towards CD4+.

Sequencer: Illumina NovaSeq 6000. Using 5'RACE with constant-segment primers, TCRalpha and TCRbeta cDNA libraries were constructed, with sample barcodes and unique molecular identifiers added in the process. Trizol reagent was used to extract RNA from every sample. Libraries were amplified in two PCR steps, with a second sample barcode and Illumina TruSeq adapters added in the second step. Sequencing of libraries was performed on an Illumina NovaSeq with 2 x 150 bp paired-end reads. Concerning the study's data processing: Demultiplexing of reads and collapsing into UMI-guided consensus sequences were performed with migec v1.2.7. Using mixcr v2.1.11, UMI consensuses were aligned to TRA and TRB V and J templates and then assembled into clonotypes. Expanded or contracted clonotypes were those called significant by both edgeR and NoisET, with noise models trained on biological replicates. edgeR calls used a false discovery rate-adjusted p below 0.01 and a log2 fold-change threshold of 1. PCA with hierarchical clustering of max-normalized trajectories of the 1000 most abundant clonotypes was used as exploratory dynamics analysis. Separately sequenced CD4+ and CD8+ repertoires were used to assign a CD4 or CD8 phenotype to each responding clone. TCRdb passed the public sequencing reads through fastp at Q25 and MiXCR, retaining productive beta sequences. Here each entry gathers all rows of one CDR3 protein and keeps the most common genes and DNA. The V and J calls come from TCRdb's annotation, not from the publication. This sample is represented by over 10,000 distinct CDR3 sequences; around 12% of them were singletons. Together, the top ten hold about 45% of the sample.

The CDR3 sequence holds 13 residues, the cysteine and phenylalanine included. Only the CDR3 DNA stays, 39 bases, in frame from base 1. The germline ends are 11 bases apart after V is trimmed by 6 bases and J by 3 bases. CDR1 and CDR2 (SGHTA, FQGTGA) derive from the germline V gene. This sequence uses TRBV7-3 and TRBJ1-1; the D gene assignment is ambiguous. The specimen sequenced was PBMCs or a T cell subset sorted from them (not recorded which). This TCR was sampled from an adult woman who had mild COVID-19 (a few samples of this study predate the infection). The sample titles of this study are shuffled in the database, so cell type and time point are left out; the donor was told from shared clones. The DNA is as follows: TGTGCCAGCAGAGCCCCGTCGGACACTGAAGCTTTCTTT. Translation gives CASRAPSDTEAFF.